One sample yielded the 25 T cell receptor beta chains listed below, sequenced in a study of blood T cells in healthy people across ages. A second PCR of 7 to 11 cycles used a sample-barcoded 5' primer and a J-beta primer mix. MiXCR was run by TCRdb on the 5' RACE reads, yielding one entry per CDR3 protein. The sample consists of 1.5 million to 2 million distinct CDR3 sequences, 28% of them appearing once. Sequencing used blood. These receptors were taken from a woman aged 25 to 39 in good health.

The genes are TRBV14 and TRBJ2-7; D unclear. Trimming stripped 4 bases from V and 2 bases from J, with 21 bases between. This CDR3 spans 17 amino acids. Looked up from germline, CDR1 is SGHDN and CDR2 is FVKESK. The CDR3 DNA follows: TGTGCCAGCAGCCGAAAGGAAACCGCTACAACCCCCTACGAGCAGTACTTC. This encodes CASSRKETATTPYEQYF.

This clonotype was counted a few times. As DNA, the CDR3 is TGTGCCAGCAGCGGAGGGACGGCGAGTTATAATTCACCCCTCCACTTT. It yields the protein CASSGGTASYNSPLHF. This chain connects TRBV9 to TRBJ1-6; maybe TRBD1 (5 bases). V lost 3 bases and J lost 4, with 14 bases in between. This CDR3 is 16 amino acids long. The germline V gene has CDR1 SGDLS and CDR2 YYNGEE.

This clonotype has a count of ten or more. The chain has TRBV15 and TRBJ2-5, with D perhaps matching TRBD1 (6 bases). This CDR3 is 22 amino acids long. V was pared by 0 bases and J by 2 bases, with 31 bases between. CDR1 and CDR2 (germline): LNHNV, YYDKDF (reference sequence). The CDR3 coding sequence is TGTGCCACCAGCAGAGATTTAGGACTGGAAAGGGGGTGGGCCTACCGACAAGAGACCCAGTACTTC. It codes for CATSRDLGLERGWAYRQETQYF.

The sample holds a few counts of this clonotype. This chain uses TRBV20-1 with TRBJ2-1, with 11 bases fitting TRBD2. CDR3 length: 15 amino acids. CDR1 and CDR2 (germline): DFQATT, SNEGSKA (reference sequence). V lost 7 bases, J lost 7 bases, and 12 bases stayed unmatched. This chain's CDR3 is CSVALQTSGKNEQFF. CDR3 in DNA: TGCAGTGTCGCGCTCCAGACTAGCGGGAAAAATGAGCAGTTCTTC.

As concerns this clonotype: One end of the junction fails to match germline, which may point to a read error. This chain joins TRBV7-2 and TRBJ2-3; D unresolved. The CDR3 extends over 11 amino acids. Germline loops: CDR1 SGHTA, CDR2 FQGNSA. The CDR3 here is CVSSPRDTQYF. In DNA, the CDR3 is TGTGTCAGCAGCCCAAGAGATACGCAGTATTTT.

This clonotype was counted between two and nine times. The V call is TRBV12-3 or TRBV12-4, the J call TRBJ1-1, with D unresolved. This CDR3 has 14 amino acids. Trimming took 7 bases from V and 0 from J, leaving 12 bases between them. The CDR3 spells CASNDPRLNTEAFF. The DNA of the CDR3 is TGTGCCAGCAATGATCCGCGATTGAACACTGAAGCTTTCTTT.

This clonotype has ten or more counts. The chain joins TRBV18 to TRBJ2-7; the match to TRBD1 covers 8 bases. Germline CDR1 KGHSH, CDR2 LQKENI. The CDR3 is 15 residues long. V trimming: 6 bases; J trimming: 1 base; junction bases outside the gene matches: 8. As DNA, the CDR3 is TGTGCCAGCTCTACCGGGACAGGCTTTTCCTACGAGCAGTACTTC. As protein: CASSTGTGFSYEQYF.

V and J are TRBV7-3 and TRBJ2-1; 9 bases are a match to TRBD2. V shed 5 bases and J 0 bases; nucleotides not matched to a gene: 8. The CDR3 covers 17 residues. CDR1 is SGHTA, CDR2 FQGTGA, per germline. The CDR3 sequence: CASSPRSSGVSYNEQFF. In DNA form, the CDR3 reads TGTGCCAGCAGCCCGAGGTCTAGCGGGGTCTCCTACAATGAGCAGTTCTTC.

The CDR3 nucleotides are TGTGCCAGCAGTTACTCGAGGGGCACCTACAATGAGCAGTTCTTC. The encoded protein is CASSYSRGTYNEQFF. The rearrangement links TRBV6-2 or TRBV6-3 to TRBJ2-1; D possibly uses TRBD1 or TRBD2 (5 bases each). Germline V CDR1 and CDR2: MNHEY, SVGEGT. V was cut by 0 bases and J by 2 bases, with 8 bases left in between. The CDR3 has 15 residues.

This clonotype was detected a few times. DNA of the CDR3: TGTGCCAGCAGGGATCAAAGTACAGGGTACGACGAGCAGTACTTC. This sequence encodes CASRDQSTGYDEQYF. The V call is TRBV6-5, the J call TRBJ2-7, with D possibly matching TRBD1 (6 bases). Trimming took off 6 bases at V and 5 bases at J, with 20 bases between the two ends. There are 15 residues in the CDR3. CDR1 is MNHEY and CDR2 is SVGAGI in the germline V gene.

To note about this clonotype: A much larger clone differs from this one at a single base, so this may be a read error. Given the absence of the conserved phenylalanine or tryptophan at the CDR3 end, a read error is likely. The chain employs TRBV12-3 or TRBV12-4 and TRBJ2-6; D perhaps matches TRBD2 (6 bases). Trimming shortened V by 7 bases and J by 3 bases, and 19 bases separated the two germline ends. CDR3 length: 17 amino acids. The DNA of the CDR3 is TGTGCCAGCACCCCTTCGGGAGCAGGGAATGGGGCCAACGTCCTGACTTGC. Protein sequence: CASTPSGAGNGANVLTC.

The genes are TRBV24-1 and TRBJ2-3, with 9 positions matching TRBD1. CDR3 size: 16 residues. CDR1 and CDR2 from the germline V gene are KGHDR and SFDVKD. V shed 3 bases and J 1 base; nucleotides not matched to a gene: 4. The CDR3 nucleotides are TGTGCCACCAGTGATCCTGGGACAGGGCGCACAGATACGCAGTATTTT. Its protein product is CATSDPGTGRTDTQYF.

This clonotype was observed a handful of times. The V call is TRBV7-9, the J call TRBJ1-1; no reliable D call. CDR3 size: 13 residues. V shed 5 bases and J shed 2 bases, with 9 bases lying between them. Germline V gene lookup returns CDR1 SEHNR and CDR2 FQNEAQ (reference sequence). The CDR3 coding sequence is TGTGCCAGCAGCCTCCAATACAACACTGAAGCTTTCTTT. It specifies CASSLQYNTEAFF.

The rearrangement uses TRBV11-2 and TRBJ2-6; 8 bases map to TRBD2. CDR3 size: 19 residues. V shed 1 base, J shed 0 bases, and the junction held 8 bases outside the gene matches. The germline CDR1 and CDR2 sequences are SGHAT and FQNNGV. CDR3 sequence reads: CASSLGLAGGVSGANVLTF. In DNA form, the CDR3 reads TGTGCCAGCAGCTTAGGTCTTGCGGGAGGCGTCTCTGGGGCCAACGTCCTGACTTTC.

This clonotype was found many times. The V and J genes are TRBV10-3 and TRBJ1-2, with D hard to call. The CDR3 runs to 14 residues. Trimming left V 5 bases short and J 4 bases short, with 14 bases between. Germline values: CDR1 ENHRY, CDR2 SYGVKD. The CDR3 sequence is CAISLSPTRYGYTF. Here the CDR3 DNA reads TGTGCCATCAGTTTAAGTCCTACCCGCTATGGCTACACCTTC.

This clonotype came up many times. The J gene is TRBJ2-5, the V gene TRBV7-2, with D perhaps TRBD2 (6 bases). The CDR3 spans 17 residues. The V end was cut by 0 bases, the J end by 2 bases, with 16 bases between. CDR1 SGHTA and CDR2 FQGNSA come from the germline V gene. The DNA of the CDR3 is TGTGCCAGCAGCTTAGCGGGAGGTTTGTCCCTTCAAGAGACCCAGTACTTC. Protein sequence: CASSLAGGLSLQETQYF. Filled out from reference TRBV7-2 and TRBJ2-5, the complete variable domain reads GAGVSQSPSNKVTEKGKDVELRCDPISGHTALYWYRQSLGQGLEFLIYFQGNSAPDKSGLPSDRFSAERTGGSVSTLTIQRTQQEDSAVYLCASSLAGGLSLQETQYFGPGTRLLVL.

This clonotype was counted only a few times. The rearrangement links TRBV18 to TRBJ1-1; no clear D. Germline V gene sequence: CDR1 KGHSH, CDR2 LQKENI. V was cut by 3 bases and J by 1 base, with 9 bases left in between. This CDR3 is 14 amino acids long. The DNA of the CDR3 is TGTGCCAGCTCACCCCTTGCGAGGAACACTGAAGCTTTCTTT. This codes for CASSPLARNTEAFF.

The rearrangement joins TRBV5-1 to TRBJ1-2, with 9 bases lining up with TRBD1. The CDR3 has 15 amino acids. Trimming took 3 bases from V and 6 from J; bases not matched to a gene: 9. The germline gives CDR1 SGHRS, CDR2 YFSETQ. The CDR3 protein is CASSSIPGQGHGYTF. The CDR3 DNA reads TGCGCCAGCAGCTCTATACCGGGACAGGGCCATGGCTACACCTTC.

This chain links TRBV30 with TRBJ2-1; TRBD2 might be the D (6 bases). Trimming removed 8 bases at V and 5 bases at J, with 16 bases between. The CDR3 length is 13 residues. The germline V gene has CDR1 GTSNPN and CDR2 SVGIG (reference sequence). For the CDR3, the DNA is TGTGCCGGGGGGTTTCGGTCCGACAATGAGCAGTTCTTC. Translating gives CAGGFRSDNEQFF.

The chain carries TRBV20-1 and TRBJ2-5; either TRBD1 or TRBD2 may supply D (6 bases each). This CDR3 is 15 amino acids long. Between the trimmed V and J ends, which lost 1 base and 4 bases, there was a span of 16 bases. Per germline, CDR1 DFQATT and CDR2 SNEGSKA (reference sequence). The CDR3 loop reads CSARGPGAQPETQYF. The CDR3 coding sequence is TGCAGTGCTAGAGGCCCGGGGGCTCAGCCAGAGACCCAGTACTTC.

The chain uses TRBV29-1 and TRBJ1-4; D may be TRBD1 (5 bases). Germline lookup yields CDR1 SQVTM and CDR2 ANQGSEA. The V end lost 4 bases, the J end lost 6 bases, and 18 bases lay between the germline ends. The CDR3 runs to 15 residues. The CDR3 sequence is CSVGDAQGSDEKLFF. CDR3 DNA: TGCAGCGTTGGAGACGCCCAGGGTTCAGATGAAAAACTGTTTTTT.

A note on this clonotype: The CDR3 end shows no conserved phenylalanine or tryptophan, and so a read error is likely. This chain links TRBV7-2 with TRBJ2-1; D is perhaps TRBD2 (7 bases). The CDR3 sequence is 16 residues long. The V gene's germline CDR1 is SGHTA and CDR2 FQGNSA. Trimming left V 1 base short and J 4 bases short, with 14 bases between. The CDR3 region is CASSLVAGAGYNEQFS. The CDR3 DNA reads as TGTGCCAGCAGCTTAGTGGCGGGGGCAGGGTACAATGAGCAGTTCTCC.

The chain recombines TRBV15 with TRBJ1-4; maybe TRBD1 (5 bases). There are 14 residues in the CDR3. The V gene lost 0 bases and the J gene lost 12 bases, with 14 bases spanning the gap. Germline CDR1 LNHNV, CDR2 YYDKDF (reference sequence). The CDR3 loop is CATSRDGAGEELFF. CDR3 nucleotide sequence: TGTGCCACCAGCAGAGATGGGGCTGGAGAAGAACTGTTTTTT.

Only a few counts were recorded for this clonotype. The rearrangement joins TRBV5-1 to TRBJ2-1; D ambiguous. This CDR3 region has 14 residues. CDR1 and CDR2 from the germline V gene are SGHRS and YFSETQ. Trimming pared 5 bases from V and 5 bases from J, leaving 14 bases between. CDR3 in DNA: TGCGCCAGCAGAGGAAGTGGTTGGGACAATGAGCAGTTCTTC. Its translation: CASRGSGWDNEQFF.

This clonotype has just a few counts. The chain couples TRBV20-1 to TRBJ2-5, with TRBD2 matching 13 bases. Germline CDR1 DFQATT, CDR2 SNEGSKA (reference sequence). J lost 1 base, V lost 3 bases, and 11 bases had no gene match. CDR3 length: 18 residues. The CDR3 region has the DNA TGCAGTGCTAGGGACGGACTAGCGGGGGCCATAATCCAAGAGACCCAGTACTTC. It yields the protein CSARDGLAGAIIQETQYF.